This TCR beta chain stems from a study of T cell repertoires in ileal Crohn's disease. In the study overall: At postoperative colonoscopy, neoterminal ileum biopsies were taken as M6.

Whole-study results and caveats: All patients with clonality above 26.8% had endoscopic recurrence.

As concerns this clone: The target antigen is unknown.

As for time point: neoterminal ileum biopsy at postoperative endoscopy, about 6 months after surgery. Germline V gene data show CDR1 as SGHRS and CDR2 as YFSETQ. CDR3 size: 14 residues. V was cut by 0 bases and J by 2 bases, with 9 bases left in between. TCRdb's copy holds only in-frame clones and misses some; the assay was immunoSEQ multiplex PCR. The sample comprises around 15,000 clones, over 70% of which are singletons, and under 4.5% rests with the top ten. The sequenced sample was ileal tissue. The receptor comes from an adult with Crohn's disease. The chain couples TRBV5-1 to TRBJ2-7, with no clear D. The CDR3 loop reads CASSLGRAAYEQYF. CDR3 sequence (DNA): TGCGCCAGCAGCTTGGGACGGGCAGCCTACGAGCAGTACTTC.